This T cell receptor (beta chain) was obtained from a study of CD8+ T cells in alopecia areata. The CDR3 is 14 amino acids. The V gene's germline CDR1 is SGHTA and CDR2 FQGNSA. Trimming at V came to 5 bases and at J to 5 bases, leaving 6 bases not matched to a gene. This clone occurred a few times. Reverse transcription of extracted RNA yielded cDNA, which provided the sequencing template. This table comes from immunoSEQ multiplex PCR, and its TCRdb copy is limited to in-frame clones, with some not included. The repertoire holds more than 150,000 clones, with 45% to 65% as singletons. This sample's treatment: oral pan-JAK inhibitor, 5-10 mg twice daily. PBMCs were stained for CD3, CD4 and CD8, and CD4+ and CD8+ T cells were sorted.

The chain is built from TRBV7-2 and TRBJ2-7, with TRBD1 identical over 10 bases. The sample consisted of CD4+ T cells sorted from blood, taken at week 4, from a patient treated with tofacitinib. The sequence derives from a human donor with alopecia areata. CDR3 DNA sequence: TGTGCCAGCAGCGAGGACAGGGGGGCGGACGAGCAGTACTTC. It is translated as CASSEDRGADEQYF. Supplemented by reference TRBV7-2 and TRBJ2-7, the full variable domain reads GAGVSQSPSNKVTEKGKDVELRCDPISGHTALYWYRQSLGQGLEFLIYFQGNSAPDKSGLPSDRFSAERTGGSVSTLTIQRTQQEDSAVYLCASSEDRGADEQYFGPGTRLTVT.